The 17 T cell receptor beta chains listed next were all sequenced from one sample in a study of blood T cell repertoires in COVID-19. The table came from immunoSEQ multiplex PCR; TCRdb's copy has only in-frame clones and leaves some out. The table has 200,000 or so clones, 65% to 85% seen once. The sequencing input was peripheral blood. The receptors were gathered from a woman in her twenties or thirties who had recovered from COVID-19.

The gene calls are TRBV7-8 and TRBJ1-1, with D unclear. Germline CDR1 SGHVS, CDR2 FQNEAQ. Trimming left V 4 bases short and J 0 bases short, with 6 bases between. The CDR3 consists of 13 residues. The CDR3 sequence: CASSWAVNTEAFF. CDR3 DNA: TGTGCCAGCAGCTGGGCAGTGAACACTGAAGCTTTCTTT.

This clone was observed a single time. The chain is built from TRBV6-5 and TRBJ1-1, with 7 bases aligning to TRBD1. The germline V gene encodes CDR1 MNHEY and CDR2 SVGAGI. J was trimmed by 4 bases and V by 7 bases; bases with no gene match: 6. This CDR3 comprises 13 residues. CDR3 residues: CASNTGESTEAFF. CDR3 coding DNA: TGTGCCAGCAATACAGGGGAGAGCACTGAAGCTTTCTTT.

The V call is TRBV24-1, the J call TRBJ2-2; the match to TRBD1 covers 7 bases. V shed 4 bases and J 5 bases; nucleotides not matched to a gene: 9. Looked up from germline, CDR1 is KGHDR and CDR2 is SFDVKD. This CDR3 spans 16 amino acids. Here the CDR3 reads CATSDPDRALTGELFF. The CDR3 DNA follows: TGTGCCACCAGTGACCCTGACAGGGCGTTGACCGGGGAGCTGTTTTTT.

The sample holds one count of this clone. This sequence joins TRBV13 and TRBJ1-4; tentative D call: TRBD1 (5 bases). Germline CDR1 is PRHDT and CDR2 is FYEKMQ (reference sequence). This CDR3 region has 15 residues. Trimming removed 2 bases from V and 5 bases from J, with 12 bases in between. CDR3 protein: CASSLRTLTNEKLFF. The CDR3 nucleotides are TGTGCCAGCAGCTTACGGACACTCACAAATGAAAAACTGTTTTTT.

The chain links TRBV28 to TRBJ2-7, with D maybe TRBD1 (6 bases). Germline CDR1 is MDHEN and CDR2 is SYDVKM. The V end was cut by 6 bases, the J end by 6 bases, with 24 bases between. CDR3 size: 16 residues. The CDR3 is CASSFPKGQRILEQYF. As DNA, the CDR3 is TGTGCCAGCAGCTTCCCTAAGGGACAACGAATTCTCGAGCAGTACTTC.

V gene TRBV30 combines with J gene TRBJ1-2; a weak D match, TRBD1 (5 bases). Trimming stripped 2 bases from V and 8 bases from J, with 15 bases between. Germline V gene data show CDR1 as GTSNPN and CDR2 as SVGIG (reference sequence). CDR3 length: 13 amino acids. CDR3: CAWSYQGGWGYTF. CDR3 bases: TGTGCCTGGAGTTATCAGGGAGGATGGGGCTACACCTTC.

V gene TRBV12-3 or TRBV12-4 combines with J gene TRBJ1-2; 7 nucleotides align to TRBD1. J was trimmed by 8 bases and V by 6 bases; bases with no gene match: 9. CDR3 length: 13 residues. The DNA for the CDR3 is TGTGCCAGCAGCTCACAGGGGTCCCGCGGCTACACCTTC. Its translation: CASSSQGSRGYTF.

This sequence joins TRBV19 and TRBJ1-1; D is undetermined. The germline V gene encodes CDR1 LNHDA and CDR2 SQIVND (reference sequence). This CDR3 is built from 13 residues. Trimming removed 5 bases from V and 3 bases from J, with 10 bases in between. The chain's CDR3 is CASSPRGYTEAFF. The CDR3 DNA reads as TGTGCCAGTAGTCCCCGCGGGTACACTGAAGCTTTCTTT.

This clone was observed a handful of times. The chain joins TRBV19 to TRBJ1-1; 11 bases are shared with TRBD1. CDR3 size: 18 residues. In germline, CDR1 is LNHDA, CDR2 SQIVND (reference sequence). The ends lost 6 bases at V and 4 bases at J; junction bases unmatched: 16. The CDR3 DNA is TGTGCCAGTAGCCAGGGGACAGGGGGGGCTTTCTTGGGCACTGAAGCTTTCTTT. Encoded protein: CASSQGTGGAFLGTEAFF.

Regarding this clone: At one end the junction does not follow the germline gene, possibly because of a read error. This chain links TRBV7-7 with TRBJ2-1; D unclear. CDR1 is SSHAT and CDR2 is FNYEAQ in the germline V gene (reference sequence). The CDR3 spans 15 residues. CDR3 sequence: CASSLVLSSYNEQFF. The CDR3 nucleotides read TGTGCTAGCAGCTTAGTCTTGAGCTCCTACAATGAGCAGTTCTTC.

The rearrangement links TRBV7-3 to TRBJ2-7, with D tentatively TRBD2 (5 bases). The CDR3 covers 14 residues. Trimming removed 2 bases at V and 2 bases at J, with 10 bases between. Germline lookup yields CDR1 SGHTA and CDR2 FQGTGA. The DNA for the CDR3 is TGTGCCAGCAGCTTAGAAAGCGGCCCCTACGAGCAGTACTTC. Amino acids: CASSLESGPYEQYF.

This rearrangement joins TRBV27 to TRBJ1-2; unclear D gene. This CDR3 has 16 residues. Germline lookup yields CDR1 MNHEY and CDR2 SMNVEV (reference sequence). With 0 bases removed from V and 5 bases from J, the gap between germline ends came to 16 bases. The CDR3 bases are TGTGCCAGCAGTTTATCGAACGTACAGCCCTTATATGGCTACACCTTC. Its translation: CASSLSNVQPLYGYTF.

CDR3 in DNA: TGTGCCAGCAGCTTTGGGACAAGGAATTCACCCCTCCACTTT. Encoded protein: CASSFGTRNSPLHF. The chain has TRBV7-8 and TRBJ1-6, with a possible D match to TRBD1 (6 bases). Trimming shortened V by 3 bases and J by 7 bases, and 10 bases separated the two germline ends. The CDR3 has 14 amino acids. CDR1 is SGHVS, CDR2 FQNEAQ, per germline. The complete variable domain, with remaining parts taken from reference TRBV7-8 and TRBJ1-6, reads GAGVSQSPRYKVAKRGQDVALRCDPISGHVSLFWYQQALGQGPEFLTYFQNEAQLDKSGLPSDRFFAERPEGSVSTLKIQRTQQEDSAVYLCASSFGTRNSPLHFGNGTRLTVT.

The chain couples TRBV6-5 to TRBJ1-4; the D gene is possibly TRBD1 (6 bases). This CDR3 has 13 residues. V was clipped by 8 bases and J by 5 bases, with 12 bases between them. From germline, CDR1 is MNHEY and CDR2 SVGAGI. The DNA of the CDR3 is TGTGCCAGCTCAGGACAGACAAATGAAAAACTGTTTTTT. Translated: CASSGQTNEKLFF.

This sequence joins TRBV14 and TRBJ2-7; possible D gene TRBD1, 5 bases. Germline lookup yields CDR1 SGHDN and CDR2 FVKESK. V dropped 5 bases and J dropped 7 bases, with 15 bases sitting between them. The CDR3 sequence is 13 residues long. CDR3 sequence: CASSTTRTREQYF. CDR3 coding DNA: TGTGCCAGCAGCACCACCAGGACACGTGAGCAGTACTTC.

This chain joins TRBV14 and TRBJ2-1; possible D gene TRBD1, 6 bases. Germline loops: CDR1 SGHDN, CDR2 FVKESK. Trimming stripped 0 bases from V and 3 bases from J, with 15 bases between. CDR3 size: 17 residues. CDR3 coding DNA: TGTGCCAGCAGCCAAGAGTGGGGAGCAGGGGACTACAATGAGCAGTTCTTC. It encodes CASSQEWGAGDYNEQFF.

The V call is TRBV7-9, the J call TRBJ2-2; the match to TRBD1 covers 9 bases. V was clipped by 8 bases and J by 5 bases; unmatched bases: 12. The CDR3 covers 16 residues. The V gene's germline CDR1 is SEHNR and CDR2 FQNEAQ (reference sequence). The CDR3 nucleotides read TGTGCCAGCTTAAGGCAGGGACAGGGAAAAACCGGGGAGCTGTTTTTT. It specifies CASLRQGQGKTGELFF.